The clone carrying this TCR beta chain was picked up many times. This CDR3 contains 14 residues. V was pared by 1 base and J by 5 bases, with 12 bases between. Germline CDR1 SGHDT, CDR2 YYEEEE. The data stem from a study of spatial heterogeneity in lung cancer. TCRdb called the 5' RACE reads again in MiXCR, with one record for every CDR3 protein. The sample holds 25,000 or so distinct CDR3 sequences, about 6% seen once. Time point defined: blood at routine non-recurrence follow-up after resection. The input material, whole RNA from tumor, nontumor lung or frozen PBMC, was sequenced unsorted. V is TRBV5-6 and J is TRBJ1-1; TRBD1 might be the D (6 bases). The material was PBMCs, obtained at follow-up. The TCR was taken from a male donor with early-stage non-small cell lung cancer. In DNA form, the CDR3 reads TGTGCCAGCAGCTTGACAGGGTACGGGACTGAAGCTTTCTTT. Translated: CASSLTGYGTEAFF.